Following are 16 T cell receptor beta chains from one sample sequenced in a study of shared clonotypes between healthy human individuals. The assay was immunoSEQ multiplex PCR, and TCRdb's table has in-frame clones only and misses some. Of hundreds of thousands of clones in the sample, approximately 96% were seen once. Selected positively for CCR7 and CD45RO-negative, naive CD8 cells excluded terminally differentiated effector memory CD45RA+ cells. Sequencing input: naive CD8+ T cells sorted from blood. The receptor source for this set is a woman aged 25 to 39 in good health.

This rearrangement joins TRBV13 to TRBJ2-7, with 9 nucleotides matching TRBD2. The length of the CDR3 is 14 residues. J gave up 3 bases and V 2 bases, and 2 bases lay outside the gene matches. Germline CDR1 and CDR2: PRHDT and FYEKMQ (reference sequence). The CDR3 DNA follows: TGTGCCAGCAGCTTATCTAGCGGGGTCTACGAGCAGTACTTC. This codes for CASSLSSGVYEQYF. The complete variable domain, with remaining parts taken from reference TRBV13 and TRBJ2-7, reads AAGVIQSPRHLIKEKRETATLKCYPIPRHDTVYWYQQGPGQDPQFLISFYEKMQSDKGSIPDRFSAQQFSDYHSELNMSSLELGDSALYFCASSLSSGVYEQYFGPGTRLTVT.

The gene calls are TRBV4-1 and TRBJ2-1; no clear D gene. V was clipped by 0 bases and J by 0 bases, with 12 bases between them. The CDR3 sequence is 17 residues long. Germline-derived CDR1 and CDR2 are MGHRA and YSYEKL. The CDR3 region is CASSQESQESSYNEQFF. The CDR3 nucleotides are TGCGCCAGCAGCCAAGAAAGTCAGGAGTCCTCCTACAATGAGCAGTTCTTC.

The chain joins TRBV28 to TRBJ1-3, with unresolved D. The CDR3 extends over 15 amino acids. Per germline, CDR1 MDHEN and CDR2 SYDVKM. The V and J ends lost 6 bases and 0 bases respectively, with 12 bases between them. CDR3 sequence reads: CASSPYQLSGNTIYF. The CDR3 DNA reads TGTGCCAGCAGCCCTTATCAACTCTCTGGAAACACCATATATTTT.

This sequence joins TRBV28 and TRBJ1-1; D might be TRBD1 (6 bases). V was shortened by 6 bases and J by 4 bases, with 15 bases between the two germline ends. This CDR3 has 14 residues. Per germline, CDR1 MDHEN and CDR2 SYDVKM. The CDR3 here is CASSRTGLGTEAFF. The CDR3 DNA is TGTGCCAGCAGCCGAACAGGGCTAGGCACTGAAGCTTTCTTT.

V usage is TRBV7-6 and J usage is TRBJ2-4; 7 bases align to TRBD2. The CDR3 covers 19 residues. Germline loops: CDR1 SGHVS, CDR2 FNYEAQ. J lost 0 bases, V lost 5 bases, and 16 bases had no gene match. The CDR3 is CASSLNTFQRGLAKNIQYF. The CDR3 nucleotides read TGTGCCAGCAGCCTCAACACCTTTCAGCGGGGCCTAGCCAAAAACATTCAGTACTTC. Full variable domain (rest looked up from reference TRBV7-6 and TRBJ2-4): GAGVSQSPRYKVTKRGQDVALRCDPISGHVSLYWYRQALGQGPEFLTYFNYEAQQDKSGLPNDRFSAERPEGSISTLTIQRTEQRDSAMYRCASSLNTFQRGLAKNIQYFGAGTRLSVL.

V gene TRBV27 combines with J gene TRBJ2-3, with 8 bases identical to TRBD1. The CDR3 covers 13 residues. The germline gives CDR1 MNHEY, CDR2 SMNVEV (reference sequence). Trimming cost V 6 bases and J 6 bases; bases outside gene matches: 5. The chain's CDR3 is CASSDRGGDTQYF. The CDR3 region has the DNA TGTGCCAGCAGCGACAGGGGCGGGGATACGCAGTATTTT.

About this clone: One junction end does not reproduce the germline sequence, and a read error may be involved. The chain joins TRBV27 to TRBJ1-4; D is uncertain. The CDR3 extends over 17 amino acids. Germline lookup yields CDR1 MNHEY and CDR2 SMNVEV (reference sequence). This chain's CDR3 is CASSLLSPTATNGKLFF. DNA of the CDR3: TGTGCCAGCAGTTTACTATCACCTACTGCAACTAATGGAAAACTGTTTTTT.

This clone was seen more than once but under ten times. The chain is built from TRBV28 and TRBJ2-7; D may be TRBD2 (6 bases). The CDR3 runs 11 residues. Germline-derived CDR1 and CDR2 are MDHEN and SYDVKM. V was pared by 7 bases and J by 7 bases, with 11 bases between. The CDR3 here is CASTDSGEQYF. DNA for the CDR3: TGTGCCAGCACAGATAGCGGAGAGCAGTACTTC.

In this sample, this clone turned up a few times. The rearrangement joins TRBV5-1 to TRBJ1-5; 8 bases align to TRBD1. Per the germline V gene, CDR1 is SGHRS and CDR2 is YFSETQ. The V gene end was trimmed by 4 bases and the J gene end by 6 bases; junction bases not matched to a gene: 6. The CDR3 covers 14 residues. CDR3 DNA sequence: TGCGCCAGCAGCCTCGACAGGGGAGGTCAGCCCCAGCATTTT. Its protein is CASSLDRGGQPQHF.

CDR3 residues: CASSQDRGQGYNEQFF. Here the CDR3 DNA reads TGCGCCAGCAGCCAAGATCGGGGACAGGGTTACAATGAGCAGTTCTTC. The V and J genes are TRBV4-1 and TRBJ2-1; 9 bases fit TRBD1. CDR3 size: 16 residues. Germline V lookup: CDR1 MGHRA, CDR2 YSYEKL. V shed 0 bases, J shed 4 bases, and the junction held 4 bases outside the gene matches.

This chain links TRBV5-7 with TRBJ2-3; 8 positions match TRBD2. TRBV5-7 is an open reading frame whose function is uncertain. Unmatched junction bases numbered 11, after V lost 4 bases and J lost 7 bases. This CDR3 contains 15 residues. CDR3 bases: TGTGCCAGCAGCGCACGGGGACTAGAATTTAATACGCAGTATTTT. This sequence encodes CASSARGLEFNTQYF.

The chain carries TRBV11-2 and TRBJ2-7; D uncertain. CDR3 length equals 14 residues. V dropped 1 base and J dropped 2 bases, with 9 bases sitting between them. The V gene's germline CDR1 is SGHAT and CDR2 FQNNGV. The CDR3 bases are TGTGCCAGCAGCTTAGGCAGGAAAACCTACGAGCAGTACTTC. Translating gives CASSLGRKTYEQYF.

This clone was counted a single time. This chain uses TRBV27 with TRBJ2-5; possibly TRBD2 for D (5 bases). This CDR3 spans 13 amino acids. Germline loops: CDR1 MNHEY, CDR2 SMNVEV (reference sequence). The V gene lost 4 bases and the J gene lost 5 bases, with 11 bases spanning the gap. In nucleotides, the CDR3 is TGTGCCAGCAGTTCCGGGGAAAGGGAGACCCAGTACTTC. Protein product: CASSSGERETQYF.

The V and J genes are TRBV2 and TRBJ2-3, with D perhaps TRBD2 (6 bases). The V end was cut by 2 bases, the J end by 0 bases, with 12 bases between. The germline CDR1 and CDR2 sequences are SNHLY and FYNNEI. This CDR3 comprises 16 residues. The DNA of the CDR3 is TGTGCCAGCAGTGAAACCCGCCGGGGGAGCACAGATACGCAGTATTTT. Residues: CASSETRRGSTDTQYF.

The chain is built from TRBV27 and TRBJ2-7, with TRBD2 identical over 9 bases. The V gene's germline CDR1 is MNHEY and CDR2 SMNVEV (reference sequence). This CDR3 region has 15 residues. The ends lost 11 bases at V and 4 bases at J; junction bases unmatched: 15. The CDR3: CACSPGSGSTYEQYF. The DNA of the CDR3 is TGTGCCTGCTCCCCGGGTAGCGGGAGTACATACGAGCAGTACTTC.

The rearrangement uses TRBV13 and TRBJ1-3, with D possibly TRBD1 on 5 matching bases. This CDR3 region has 14 residues. Trimming cost V 6 bases and J 7 bases, with 16 bases left between them. CDR1 is PRHDT and CDR2 is FYEKMQ in the germline V gene (reference sequence). CDR3 DNA sequence: TGTGCCAGCAGTTATGACAGATCGTGGAACACCATATATTTT. This sequence encodes CASSYDRSWNTIYF.